The 21 T cell receptor beta chains given below trace back to one sample, sequenced in a study of T cells in Graves' hyperthyroidism and ophthalmopathy. Amplified TCR beta CDR3 regions derived from RNA transcripts. TCR CDR3 regions were first amplified by RT-PCR with HTBI primers. TCRdb itself ran the multiplex PCR reads through MiXCR, one entry per CDR3 protein. The sample comprises 190,000 or so distinct CDR3 sequences, approximately 20% of which are singletons, and around 47% rests with the top ten. Sequencing input: blood. The receptors shown here come from a middle-aged man with Graves' hyperthyroidism.

In this sample, this clonotype turned up many times. The chain joins TRBV6-1 to TRBJ1-1; the D is unclear. Deletions cut 7 bases from V and 8 bases from J, with 8 bases between. CDR1 is MNHNS, CDR2 SASEGT, per germline. CDR3 length: 10 residues. The CDR3 region has the DNA TGTGCCAGCACGGCGGGCGAAGCTTTCTTT. The encoded protein is CASTAGEAFF.

This clonotype was counted ten times or more. The chain links TRBV19 to TRBJ2-1, with D perhaps matching TRBD1 or TRBD2 (5 bases each). Germline-derived CDR1 and CDR2 are LNHDA and SQIVND (reference sequence). V lost 0 bases and J lost 5, with 11 bases in between. The CDR3 runs to 15 residues. CDR3 nucleotides: TGTGCCAGTAGTATAGATGAAGGGACCGACAATGAGCAGTTCTTC. Translation gives CASSIDEGTDNEQFF.

This clonotype was counted ten times or more. This chain uses TRBV12-3 or TRBV12-4 with TRBJ1-4; D gene unclear. The ends were cut back, 3 bases at V and 8 bases at J, with 7 bases in the middle. The CDR3 contains 12 residues. Written as DNA, the CDR3 is TGTGCCAGCAGTTTCACCCCCGAAAAACTGTTTTTT. This encodes CASSFTPEKLFF.

This clonotype was seen a handful of times. The rearrangement uses TRBV2 and TRBJ2-2; perhaps TRBD2 as D (6 bases). V lost 8 bases and J 4 bases, leaving 11 bases between the germline ends. The CDR3 contains 13 residues. Germline V gene lookup returns CDR1 SNHLY and CDR2 FYNNEI. The CDR3 bases are TGTGCCAGCGCCTTGGAGGGCACCGGGGAGCTGTTTTTT. Protein product: CASALEGTGELFF.

This clonotype was detected many times. This chain uses TRBV29-1 with TRBJ1-1, with a weak D call TRBD1 (5 bases). The ends were cut back, 4 bases at V and 3 bases at J, with 12 bases in the middle. The CDR3 extends over 13 amino acids. CDR1 and CDR2 from the germline V gene are SQVTM and ANQGSEA. This CDR3 reads CSVAVGQDTEAFF. The CDR3 DNA reads TGCAGCGTTGCGGTGGGGCAAGACACTGAAGCTTTCTTT.

J is TRBJ1-5 and V is TRBV27, with a possible D match to TRBD1 (6 bases). The CDR3 length is 14 residues. Trimming pared 3 bases from V and 7 bases from J, leaving 13 bases between. Germline V gene data show CDR1 as MNHEY and CDR2 as SMNVEV (reference sequence). In DNA, the CDR3 is TGTGCCAGCAGTTTCGTGGGGGCAAGACAGCCCCAGCATTTT. This sequence encodes CASSFVGARQPQHF.

This clonotype was recorded many times. The CDR3 sequence is CASSRNRGRAYEQYF. CDR3 DNA sequence: TGTGCCAGCAGCCGAAACAGGGGGCGCGCCTACGAGCAGTACTTC. The J gene is TRBJ2-7, the V gene TRBV3-1, with TRBD1 matching 9 bases. V lost 4 bases and J lost 2; bases outside the gene matches: 6. Germline-derived CDR1 and CDR2 are LGHDT and YNNKEL (reference sequence). This CDR3 is 15 amino acids long.

This clonotype was recorded many times. The rearrangement links TRBV7-2 to TRBJ1-1; 8 bases line up with TRBD1. Germline V gene data show CDR1 as SGHTA and CDR2 as FQGNSA. After removal of 5 bases from V and 5 bases from J, the junction contained 7 bases not matched to a gene. The CDR3 contains 14 residues. CDR3 sequence: CASSPRTGWTEAFF. CDR3 nucleotides: TGTGCCAGCAGCCCAAGGACAGGGTGGACTGAAGCTTTCTTT.

This clonotype was seen more than once but under ten times. The V call is TRBV6-1, the J call TRBJ2-7; D call uncertain. This CDR3 is 11 amino acids long. Germline V gene lookup returns CDR1 MNHNS and CDR2 SASEGT. V lost 6 bases and J 4 bases, leaving 7 bases between the germline ends. The CDR3 loop is CASRTKYEQYF. CDR3 in DNA: TGTGCCAGCAGGACCAAATACGAGCAGTACTTC.

The count of this clonotype is one. The chain has TRBV7-7 and TRBJ2-1, with D perhaps being TRBD1 or TRBD2 (5 bases each). This CDR3 has 13 residues. V gave up 3 bases and J gave up 8 bases, with 11 bases separating them. The germline gives CDR1 SSHAT, CDR2 FNYEAQ (reference sequence). The CDR3 nucleotides read TGTGCCAGCAGCTTGGGTATGGGGGATGAGCAGTTCTTC. Protein: CASSLGMGDEQFF.

The J gene is TRBJ1-2, the V gene TRBV6-1; 7 bases are a match to TRBD1. Looked up from germline, CDR1 is MNHNS and CDR2 is SASEGT. The CDR3 spans 17 residues. With V trimmed by 0 bases and J by 1 base, 8 bases remained unmatched. CDR3 sequence (DNA): TGTGCCAGCAGTGAAGCGCAAGAGAGGGGGCTTAACTATGGCTACACCTTC. Its protein is CASSEAQERGLNYGYTF.

A remark on this clonotype: One base away lies a much larger clone, so this may be a sequencing read error. This rearrangement joins TRBV6-1 to TRBJ2-7; the D is unclear. Per the germline V gene, CDR1 is MNHNS and CDR2 is SASEGT. CDR3 length equals 11 residues. The CDR3: CAGSGFYEQYF. CDR3 sequence (DNA): TGTGCCGGCAGTGGATTTTACGAGCAGTACTTC.

This clonotype was seen ten or more times. The rearrangement uses TRBV7-2 and TRBJ2-5; 7 positions match TRBD1. Trimming took 6 bases from V and 4 from J; bases not matched to a gene: 5. The CDR3 covers 13 residues. In germline, CDR1 is SGHTA, CDR2 FQGNSA. For the CDR3, the DNA is TGTGCCAGCAGGTTGGGACAGCGAGAGACCCAGTACTTC. Translation: CASRLGQRETQYF. The full variable domain, with the rest looked up from reference TRBV7-2 and TRBJ2-5, is GAGVSQSPSNKVTEKGKDVELRCDPISGHTALYWYRQSLGQGLEFLIYFQGNSAPDKSGLPSDRFSAERTGGSVSTLTIQRTQQEDSAVYLCASRLGQRETQYFGPGTRLLVL.

This chain joins TRBV6-1 and TRBJ1-2; possible D gene TRBD1, 5 bases. CDR1 and CDR2 (germline): MNHNS, SASEGT. The CDR3 totals 14 residues. V lost 6 bases to trimming and J lost 3 bases, with 14 bases between them. The CDR3 loop reads CASRTARGDYGYTF. Written as DNA, the CDR3 is TGTGCCAGCAGGACCGCTAGAGGGGACTATGGCTACACCTTC.

V and J are TRBV6-1 and TRBJ1-2, with D perhaps TRBD1 (5 bases). Germline V gives CDR1 MNHNS, CDR2 SASEGT. V was cut by 7 bases and J by 5 bases, with 14 bases left in between. CDR3 length: 13 residues. The DNA of the CDR3 is TGTGCCAGCACCCCGGGACGGCCTTATGGCTACACCTTC. It is translated as CASTPGRPYGYTF.

The rearrangement joins TRBV6-1 to TRBJ1-6; no definite D call. Trimming removed 3 bases from V and 1 base from J, with 7 bases in between. Per the germline V gene, CDR1 is MNHNS and CDR2 is SASEGT. The length of the CDR3 is 15 residues. Written as DNA, the CDR3 is TGTGCCAGCAGTGATCTTCAGTCCTATAATTCACCCCTCCACTTT. This codes for CASSDLQSYNSPLHF.

V usage is TRBV20-1 and J usage is TRBJ1-1; D is undetermined. The CDR3 is made up of 11 amino acids. The germline gives CDR1 DFQATT, CDR2 SNEGSKA (reference sequence). V shed 4 bases and J shed 11 bases, with 14 bases lying between them. Written as DNA, the CDR3 is TGCAGTGCTACGCTTTACGGTGAGGCTTTCTTT. Encoded protein: CSATLYGEAFF.

This clonotype was seen at least ten times. This sequence joins TRBV11-3 and TRBJ2-1; 8 bases line up with TRBD2. The J segment lost 2 bases and the V segment lost 6 bases, leaving 6 bases of the junction unmatched. The CDR3 has 15 amino acids. CDR1 is SGHNT and CDR2 is YENEEA in the germline V gene. As DNA, the CDR3 is TGTGCCAGCAGTTACAAGCGGGGGACCTACAATGAGCAGTTCTTC. Encoded protein: CASSYKRGTYNEQFF.

The chain is built from TRBV20-1 and TRBJ1-4; unclear D gene. Trimming stripped 2 bases from V and 4 bases from J, with 11 bases between. The CDR3 contains 14 residues. Per the germline V gene, CDR1 is DFQATT and CDR2 is SNEGSKA (reference sequence). The CDR3 is CSARRPTGNEKLFF. The CDR3 nucleotides are TGCAGTGCTAGACGCCCCACGGGTAATGAAAAACTGTTTTTT.

The V call is TRBV7-8, the J call TRBJ1-2; D not certain. The V gene's germline CDR1 is SGHVS and CDR2 FQNEAQ. V was trimmed by 3 bases and J by 5 bases, leaving 13 bases between them. The CDR3 is made up of 14 amino acids. Written as DNA, the CDR3 is TGTGCCAGCAGCTTGGTTCGGAGTACATATGGCTACACCTTC. Translated: CASSLVRSTYGYTF.

The rearrangement links TRBV7-2 to TRBJ1-3, with TRBD1 as a possible D gene (5 bases). V gave up 5 bases and J gave up 4 bases, with 18 bases separating them. CDR1 is SGHTA and CDR2 is FQGNSA in the germline V gene. CDR3 size: 16 residues. The CDR3 DNA reads as TGTGCCAGCAGCCCTCCTCCTTCCGGGGCCGGAAACACCATATATTTT. Amino acid sequence: CASSPPPSGAGNTIYF.